This TCR beta chain was obtained from a study of blood T cells in healthy people across ages. Study as a whole: About one barcoded beta molecule per two T cells came from capture by template switching. The study, taken as a whole, reports: Aged donors had fewer naive CD4+ cells and lower diversity than long-lived donors. As naive T cell percentage varied, TCR beta diversity correlated strongly with it.

CDR1 and CDR2 (germline): SGDLS, YYNGEE. V lost 0 bases to trimming and J lost 4 bases, with 11 bases between them. CDR3 size: 15 residues. PCR was performed a second time for about 7 to 12 cycles using a sample-barcoded 5' primer and a J-beta primer mix. All cDNA molecules were each tagged by a template-switch adaptor with 12 random nucleotides. TCRdb re-analysed the 5' RACE reads in MiXCR, keeping a single row per CDR3 protein. The table shows some 710,000 distinct CDR3 sequences, with about a fifth occurring only once. This clonotype was seen a handful of times. Its antigen remains unidentified. This rearrangement joins TRBV9 to TRBJ2-1; D perhaps matches TRBD1 (6 bases). The TCR originated in an older man in good health. Sequencing used blood. The CDR3 nucleotides are TGTGCCAGCAGCGTAGCCTGGACAGAGTACAATGAGCAGTTCTTC. Translated: CASSVAWTEYNEQFF.